These 25 T cell receptor beta chains were all obtained from the same sample, sequenced in a study of OX40 agonist ivuxolimab in advanced cancers. TCRdb's table, derived via immunoSEQ multiplex PCR, lists solely in-frame clones and lacks some. The table has fewer than 70,000 clones, approximately 89% seen once. The sequenced sample was CD4+ or CD8+ T cells sorted from blood, obtained in a trial of the OX40 agonist ivuxolimab. The receptors originated from an adult with an advanced solid tumor such as melanoma, head and neck, liver or kidney cancer.

The genes are TRBV18 and TRBJ2-7; TRBD1 might be the D (6 bases). V lost 3 bases and J 0 bases, leaving 12 bases between the germline ends. The CDR3 contains 15 residues. Germline V gives CDR1 KGHSH, CDR2 LQKENI. This CDR3 reads CASSPSNRASYEQYF. The CDR3 DNA reads as TGTGCCAGCTCACCCAGCAACAGGGCCTCCTACGAGCAGTACTTC. Complete variable domain (other parts from reference TRBV18 and TRBJ2-7): NAGVMQNPRHLVRRRGQEARLRCSPMKGHSHVYWYRQLPEEGLKFMVYLQKENIIDESGMPKERFSAEFPKEGPSILRIQQVVRGDSAAYFCASSPSNRASYEQYFGPGTRLTVT.

This clone was counted a single time. The gene calls are TRBV7-9 and TRBJ1-5; 8 bases agree with TRBD1. Germline CDR1 and CDR2: SEHNR and FQNEAQ (reference sequence). Unmatched junction bases numbered 8, after V lost 4 bases and J lost 3 bases. The CDR3 has 16 residues. CDR3 coding DNA: TGTGCCAGCAGCTCTTCCGGGACAGGTATCAATCAGCCCCAGCATTTT. This codes for CASSSSGTGINQPQHF.

This sequence joins TRBV6-5 and TRBJ2-3; D might be TRBD1 or TRBD2, each matching 6 bases. The germline CDR1 and CDR2 sequences are MNHEY and SVGAGI. The CDR3 runs to 16 residues. V was pared by 2 bases and J by 2 bases, with 14 bases between. The CDR3 DNA is TGTGCCAGCAGTTACGGTCGGGGGCGCGACACAGATACGCAGTATTTT. This sequence encodes CASSYGRGRDTDTQYF.

The V gene is TRBV2, the J gene TRBJ2-1; D ambiguous. Trimming cost V 3 bases and J 9 bases, with 9 bases left between them. Looked up from germline, CDR1 is SNHLY and CDR2 is FYNNEI. This CDR3 region has 12 residues. CDR3 sequence (DNA): TGTGCCAGCAGTGACAAGCCCACTGAGCAGTTCTTC. Translating it yields CASSDKPTEQFF.

The chain joins TRBV5-4 to TRBJ1-3; D gene unclear. Trimming removed 2 bases at V and 4 bases at J, with 13 bases between. This CDR3 spans 15 amino acids. In germline, CDR1 is SGHNT, CDR2 YYREEE (reference sequence). The CDR3 DNA sequence: TGTGCCAGCAGCTTCACCCCCACGGCGGGAAACACCATATATTTT. As protein: CASSFTPTAGNTIYF. Full variable domain (missing parts from reference TRBV5-4 and TRBJ1-3): ETGVTQSPTHLIKTRGQQVTLRCSSQSGHNTVSWYQQALGQGPQFIFQYYREEENGRGNFPPRFSGLQFPNYSSELNVNALELDDSALYLCASSFTPTAGNTIYFGEGSWLTVV.

This clone was seen a single time. CDR3 DNA: TGCGCCAGCAGCTTTGGGGACAGAACCACTGAAGCTTTCTTT. This gives the protein CASSFGDRTTEAFF. The rearrangement uses TRBV5-1 and TRBJ1-1, with 7 bases lining up with TRBD1. CDR3 size: 14 residues. Per the germline V gene, CDR1 is SGHRS and CDR2 is YFSETQ. With 2 bases clipped from V and 4 bases from J, the junction kept 5 bases outside the gene matches.

The rearrangement joins TRBV5-1 to TRBJ1-5; TRBD1 might be the D (6 bases). Looked up from germline, CDR1 is SGHRS and CDR2 is YFSETQ. The ends were cut back, 4 bases at V and 0 bases at J, with 14 bases in the middle. The CDR3 has 16 residues. The CDR3 region has the DNA TGCGCCAGCAGCATCGACAGGAAAGATAGCAATCAGCCCCAGCATTTT. Amino acids: CASSIDRKDSNQPQHF.

For the CDR3, the DNA is TGCGCCAGCAGGAGTGGACAGGCCGGGGGCTACACCTTC. Translating it yields CASRSGQAGGYTF. V usage is TRBV10-2 and J usage is TRBJ1-2, with 7 bases lining up with TRBD1. The germline V gene has CDR1 WSHSY and CDR2 SAAADI. The CDR3 length is 13 residues. Losses at the gene ends were 6 bases for V and 8 bases for J; bases not matched to a gene: 9.

V is TRBV11-2 and J is TRBJ2-5, with D perhaps TRBD2 (6 bases). CDR1 SGHAT and CDR2 FQNNGV come from the germline V gene. The CDR3 is made up of 12 amino acids. Trimming stripped 5 bases from V and 11 bases from J, with 15 bases between. CDR3 region: CASSRPWGEQYF. CDR3 coding DNA: TGTGCCAGCAGCCGCCCCTGGGGGGAGCAGTACTTC.

The rearrangement joins TRBV5-1 to TRBJ2-7, with TRBD2 identical over 9 bases. J lost 6 bases, V lost 0 bases, and 7 bases had no gene match. CDR3 length: 15 residues. Per germline, CDR1 SGHRS and CDR2 YFSETQ. The DNA of the CDR3 is TGCGCCAGCAGCTTGGAAGGCGGCGGGGGGGCCGAGCAGTACTTC. Its translation is CASSLEGGGGAEQYF.

The gene calls are TRBV4-2 and TRBJ2-5, with D hard to call. Germline V gene data show CDR1 as LGHNA and CDR2 as YNFKEQ. The CDR3 has 15 residues. V was shortened by 1 base and J by 2 bases, with 11 bases between the two germline ends. The CDR3 loop reads CASSQGRATQETQYF. CDR3 coding DNA: TGTGCCAGCAGCCAAGGAAGGGCTACTCAAGAGACCCAGTACTTC.

The genes are TRBV19 and TRBJ2-6; D might be TRBD1 (6 bases). In germline, CDR1 is LNHDA, CDR2 SQIVND (reference sequence). The CDR3 runs to 16 residues. Trimming removed 8 bases from V and 0 bases from J, with 14 bases in between. The CDR3 nucleotides read TGTGCCAGTCATAGGGGGTTGAACTCTGGGGCCAACGTCCTGACTTTC. Translating it yields CASHRGLNSGANVLTF. The entire variable domain, with the rest obtained from reference TRBV19 and TRBJ2-6, is as follows: DGGITQSPKYLFRKEGQNVTLSCEQNLNHDAMYWYRQDPGQGLRLIYYSQIVNDFQKGDIAEGYSVSREKKESFPLTVTSAQKNPTAFYLCASHRGLNSGANVLTFGAGSRLTVL.

The chain has TRBV6-1 and TRBJ2-7, with 11 bases matching TRBD1. Germline V gene data show CDR1 as MNHNS and CDR2 as SASEGT. The V segment lost 1 base and the J segment 3 bases; nucleotides outside the gene matches: 2. This CDR3 has 15 amino acids. The CDR3 DNA follows: TGTGCCAGCAGTGAAGATGGGACAGGGGGCTACGAGCAGTACTTC. Its protein is CASSEDGTGGYEQYF.

V usage is TRBV4-1 and J usage is TRBJ1-5, with 9 nucleotides matching TRBD1. CDR3 length equals 16 residues. Per the germline V gene, CDR1 is MGHRA and CDR2 is YSYEKL. Trimming cost V 0 bases and J 4 bases; bases outside gene matches: 4. The CDR3 nucleotides read TGCGCCAGCAGCCAAGAGGGACAGGGAACTAATCAGCCCCAGCATTTT. It specifies CASSQEGQGTNQPQHF.

This clone was seen a few times. The chain combines TRBV11-2 with TRBJ2-7; D is tentatively TRBD1 or TRBD2 (5 bases each). Trimming cost V 5 bases and J 0 bases, with 14 bases left between them. The CDR3 spans 15 residues. Germline loops: CDR1 SGHAT, CDR2 FQNNGV. CDR3: CASSDTGTGSYEQYF. DNA for the CDR3: TGTGCCAGCAGCGACACCGGGACGGGCTCCTACGAGCAGTACTTC.

V gene TRBV7-2 combines with J gene TRBJ2-6; D unclear. Per germline, CDR1 SGHTA and CDR2 FQGNSA. The CDR3 totals 17 residues. V was shortened by 2 bases and J by 2 bases, with 13 bases between the two germline ends. CDR3 DNA sequence: TGTGCCAGCAGCTTAATGCCCCCGAGGACTGGGGCCAACGTCCTGACTTTC. Its translation: CASSLMPPRTGANVLTF.

The chain joins TRBV18 to TRBJ1-4; TRBD1 aligns across 8 bases. CDR3 length: 14 amino acids. The J segment lost 3 bases and the V segment lost 6 bases, leaving 3 bases of the junction unmatched. Per the germline V gene, CDR1 is KGHSH and CDR2 is LQKENI. CDR3 in amino acids: CASSGDRSNEKLFF. Written as DNA, the CDR3 is TGTGCCAGCTCGGGGGACAGGTCTAATGAAAAACTGTTTTTT. Full variable domain (rest looked up from reference TRBV18 and TRBJ1-4): NAGVMQNPRHLVRRRGQEARLRCSPMKGHSHVYWYRQLPEEGLKFMVYLQKENIIDESGMPKERFSAEFPKEGPSILRIQQVVRGDSAAYFCASSGDRSNEKLFFGSGTQLSVL.

In this sample, this clone turned up once. This chain links TRBV30 with TRBJ2-7; D is ambiguous. Per the germline V gene, CDR1 is GTSNPN and CDR2 is SVGIG (reference sequence). Trimming stripped 5 bases from V and 7 bases from J, with 12 bases between. The CDR3 loop spans 11 amino acids. CDR3 protein: CAWARMGEQYF. The DNA of the CDR3 is TGTGCCTGGGCGCGTATGGGGGAGCAGTACTTC.

The V and J genes are TRBV6-1 and TRBJ1-1, with TRBD1 matching over 7 bases. The CDR3 sequence is 12 residues long. After removal of 4 bases from V and 7 bases from J, the junction contained 3 bases not matched to a gene. The germline V gene has CDR1 MNHNS and CDR2 SASEGT. CDR3 loop: CASSGRDSEAFF. In DNA form, the CDR3 reads TGTGCCAGCAGTGGCCGGGACAGTGAAGCTTTCTTT.

V gene TRBV5-5 combines with J gene TRBJ2-7; tentatively, D is TRBD1 (6 bases). CDR3 size: 13 residues. The ends were cut back, 3 bases at V and 3 bases at J, with 10 bases in the middle. Germline V gene sequence: CDR1 SGHKS, CDR2 YYEKEE (reference sequence). The CDR3 reads CASSSRGDYEQYF. CDR3 DNA sequence: TGTGCCAGCAGCTCCAGGGGTGACTACGAGCAGTACTTC.

The V call is TRBV6-1, the J call TRBJ1-1; 7 nucleotides match TRBD1. Germline V gene lookup returns CDR1 MNHNS and CDR2 SASEGT. The V and J ends lost 2 bases and 11 bases, in that order; junction bases with no gene match: 17. The CDR3 has 16 residues. The CDR3 DNA reads as TGTGCCAGCAGTGAAATCGCAGGGGGACTGGGTCTTAGGGCTTTCTTT. It codes for CASSEIAGGLGLRAFF.

This clone showed up just once. The V gene is TRBV27, the J gene TRBJ2-3; tentative D call: TRBD1 (6 bases). This CDR3 region has 14 residues. The V end lost 0 bases, the J end lost 6 bases, and 10 bases lay between the germline ends. CDR1 and CDR2 from the germline V gene are MNHEY and SMNVEV (reference sequence). The DNA of the CDR3 is TGTGCCAGCAGTTTATCCCAGGGGACGGATACGCAGTATTTT. It yields the protein CASSLSQGTDTQYF.

This rearrangement joins TRBV5-4 to TRBJ2-7; no firm D call. CDR3 length: 14 residues. Germline CDR1 reads SGHNT; CDR2 reads YYREEE (reference sequence). V was cut by 0 bases and J by 5 bases, with 12 bases left in between. CDR3 amino acids: CASSLDGRRHEQYF. In DNA, the CDR3 is TGTGCCAGCAGCTTGGATGGGCGTCGCCACGAGCAGTACTTC.

To note about this clone: A junction boundary mismatches the germline segment, possibly from a read error. The rearrangement uses TRBV2 and TRBJ1-1; no clear D gene. Germline loops: CDR1 SNHLY, CDR2 FYNNEI. CDR3 length: 12 residues. DNA for the CDR3: TGTGCCAGCAGTGTTACACGGGCTGAGGCTTTCTTT. It specifies CASSVTRAEAFF.

V usage is TRBV6-1 and J usage is TRBJ1-1; D is possibly TRBD1 (6 bases). The length of the CDR3 is 15 residues. Per the germline V gene, CDR1 is MNHNS and CDR2 is SASEGT. Between the trimmed V and J ends, which lost 6 bases and 1 base, there was a span of 15 bases. The CDR3 coding sequence is TGTGCCAGCAGCCCGGCCGGGACACGGAACACTGAAGCTTTCTTT. Its translation is CASSPAGTRNTEAFF.